This T cell receptor (beta chain) was sequenced in a study of Ad26.COV2.S vaccination and SARS-CoV-2 variants. As to treatment: around 19 received Ad26.COV2.S at low or high dose, single or two shots; a few received placebo; per-sample allocation not given. Material that was analyzed had been drawn on day 63 after the first vaccine or placebo injection. V lost 6 bases and J lost 1; bases outside the gene matches: 7. The CDR3 has 15 residues. Germline V CDR1 and CDR2: MNHNY, SVGAGI (reference sequence). The repertoire was sequenced with immunoSEQ multiplex PCR; TCRdb's copy has only in-frame clones and lacks some. The sample consists of approximately 400,000 clones, about four fifths of them appearing once.

The material was peripheral blood, obtained in a trial of Ad26.COV2.S vaccine versus placebo. This TCR derives from a person between 18 and 65 years old who received the Ad26.COV2.S COVID-19 vaccine or a placebo. The gene calls are TRBV6-6 and TRBJ2-7; 9 positions agree with TRBD1. CDR3 DNA sequence: TGTGCCAGCAGCCCCGGACAGGGGTCTTCCTACGAGCAGTACTTC. Protein sequence: CASSPGQGSSYEQYF.